This TCR beta chain was documented in a study of vaccination and CD4 T cells after COVID-19. The overall study: Each post-COVID sample was drawn after diagnosis, and the median interval was roughly 100 days (range 35 to 161). Blood was drawn a median around 74 days post second dose, range 14 to 241.

Treatment meaning: roughly 10-day PBMC culture with coronavirus spike peptide pools or control peptides (ViraFEST assay). Study-wide findings and caveats: Researchers report that 304 of 307 vaccine-specific clones in convalescent patients proved spike mono-reactive.

On this clonotype: Its antigen is as yet unknown.

Trimming shortened V by 1 base and J by 1 base, and 10 bases separated the two germline ends. The CDR3 sequence is 16 residues long. The Oncomine TCR Beta short-read assay was applied to DNA of cultured CD4+ T cells. Genomic DNA was drawn out of CD4+ T cells grown in culture. Using its own MiXCR run on the PCR reads, TCRdb lists one record per CDR3 protein. Of over 12,000 distinct CDR3 sequences listed, 50% are singletons. This material consisted of cultured CD4+ T cells from blood, taken after SARS-CoV-2 vaccination. V is TRBV12-3 or TRBV12-4 and J is TRBJ2-2, with D maybe TRBD2 (7 bases). This TCR derives from a human donor with COVID-19. The CDR3: CASSLGGGRNTGELFF. The DNA for the CDR3 is TGTGCCAGCAGTTTAGGGGGGGGCCGGAACACCGGGGAGCTGTTTTTT.